This TCR beta chain was identified in a study of shared clonotypes between healthy human individuals (TCRdb year 2020). For the wider study: Three men and two women, aged 18 to 49 years, made up the cohort. To estimate repertoire size and how much clonotypes are shared between individuals, the study performed deep sequencing of blood TCR repertoires from a handful of healthy adults. Between about 0.85 and 10 billion PBMCs per donor were obtained by leukapheresis. For each donor, CD4 naive and CD4 memory were each given three plates, CD8 naive was given two plates, and CD8 memory was given one plate. Libraries were prepared and TCR repertoires were sequenced by different laboratories using diverse techniques, in order to increase sequencing depth and limit assay-specific biases. The paper as a whole reports these results and caveats: Clonotypes shared by all four sorted-subset donors showed higher generation probabilities than non-shared clonotypes. Based on pairwise subsampling, the degree of clonotype sharing among donors was expected to be affected by sequencing depth. Larger estimated clonotype richness was generally found for naive subsets than for memory subsets. The genetic and exposure-history diversity represented was limited by the small number of donors. Rarefaction of sorted-subset datasets indicated incomplete sequencing despite the large sequencing depth. Sharing across several donors was observed for around 5% of naive CD4, 3.5% of naive CD8, over 2% of memory CD4, and less than 0.45% of memory CD8 clonotypes. Sampling was limited to blood, and TCR repertoires in tissue likely differ from TCR repertoires in blood.

With respect to this clone: Its antigen is still unknown. No qualities accompany the bases; no much larger clone lies one base away.

Inclusive of the bounding cysteine and phenylalanine, the CDR3 is 13 residues long. Just the 39-base CDR3 DNA is kept, in frame starting at base 1. From a lookup of the germline V gene (reference sequence), CDR1 and CDR2 are MNHEY and SMNVEV. V and J lose 9 bases and 7 bases, and a span of 18 bases separates them. CD8 naive samples were obtained by positive selection for CCR7 among CD45RO-negative cells, yielding a CD45RA+CCR7+ population from which TemRA cells were excluded. The donors were healthy, HIV-negative adults with no recently reported acute infections or vaccinations. Every donor was a Caucasian adult residing in Nashville, Tennessee, USA. After blood collection by leukapheresis, PBMCs were isolated using Ficoll-Histopaque density gradient centrifugation and then cryopreserved in the vapor phase of liquid nitrogen. Analytical flow cytometry was used to check the purity and quantity of every magnetically sorted T cell population. Genomic DNA was isolated from every sorted fraction and measured by UV absorbance on a Nanodrop 2000c.

Using the deep immunoSEQ assay, multiplex PCR amplified TCR CDR3 regions from genomic DNA. Extracted genomic DNA from each cell subset was spread evenly across all wells of several immunoSEQ 96-well plates, with each plate serving as a replicate. For sorted subsets, each replicate PCR was loaded with roughly 200 ng genomic DNA, equivalent to 32,000 or so T cell genomes. Purified libraries were quantified with a Qubit 3.0 fluorometer, sized on a Bioanalyzer 2100, and re-quantified with the KAPA Library Quantification kit. Every immunoSEQ 96-well plate was sequenced on a dedicated single-read 150-cycle Illumina NextSeq 550 flow cell. The authors processed their data as follows. Because the immunoSEQ output included only junctional sequences and no quality scores, the filtering could not be the same as the filtering used for full-length reads. To assign V/J genes and CDR3, sequences were annotated against IMGT germline references using PyIR, a Python wrapper for IgBLAST v1.9. Reads with weak V/J assignments (E-value above 1e-6), missing CDR3, stop codons, out-of-frame junctions, or ambiguous translated residues were removed. V3J clonotypes were defined as sequences sharing the same inferred V gene, J gene, and CDR3 amino acid sequence. The percentage overlap between two repertoires was calculated by dividing the number of shared unique clonotypes by the size of the smaller repertoire. Richness of each repertoire was evaluated using RTK rarefaction, the Chao1 estimator, and Recon v2.1 estimates of unobserved clonotypes. Generation probabilities for all TCRbeta clonotypes obtained by the gDNA method from several donors were computed using OLGA. As stored in TCRdb, this immuneACCESS dataset retains in-frame rearrangements with V and J assigned. A fraction of the clones does not appear; measured against another copy, unresolved V genes explain less than half of the discrepancy, and the remainder lacks a known reason. V and J calls and clone size come straight from that table; D and trimming were deduced from the DNA. For this sample there are about 2.2 million clones; about 93% appear just once. The ten largest clones add up to about 1.5% of the sample.

Recombination linked TRBV27 to TRBJ1-2; the D gene is perhaps TRBD1, on 6 matching bases. Sequencing was performed on naive CD8+ T cells from PBMCs. The sample's cell subset or site label is to be understood as: CD45RA+CCR7+. The sequence was obtained from a man aged 18-30 years in good health. Some clones in this sample may be carry-over from other donors' samples. The encoded CDR3 is CASRRSRGSGYTF. Here is the DNA: TGTGCCAGTCGACGTTCCAGGGGCTCTGGCTACACCTTC.